Listed here are 28 T cell receptor beta chains from one sample, sequenced in a study of cytomegalovirus exposure and HLA in healthy donors. Amplification used 60 Vbeta primers and 13 Jbeta primers. Produced via immunoSEQ multiplex PCR; TCRdb's table is partial and in-frame only. This table has 130,000 to 150,000 clones, approximately 80% appearing once. Sequencing used PBMCs. The source of these receptors is a woman aged 18 to 35 in good health and CMV-seropositive.

Only one count was recorded for this clone. The CDR3 region has the DNA TGCGCCAGCAGCGGGGGACAGGGGAGGAATGAGCAGTTCTTC. Translating gives CASSGGQGRNEQFF. The V call is TRBV5-1, the J call TRBJ2-1, with 10 bases lining up with TRBD1. Trimming took 4 bases from V and 7 from J; bases not matched to a gene: 5. Looked up from germline, CDR1 is SGHRS and CDR2 is YFSETQ. CDR3 length equals 14 residues. Together with reference TRBV5-1 and TRBJ2-1, the CDR3 gives the full variable domain: KAGVTQTPRYLIKTRGQQVTLSCSPISGHRSVSWYQQTPGQGLQFLFEYFSETQRNKGNFPGRFSGRQFSNSRSEMNVSTLELGDSALYLCASSGGQGRNEQFFGPGTRLTVL.

The V call is TRBV7-2, the J call TRBJ2-6; D uncertain. Germline CDR1 and CDR2: SGHTA and FQGNSA. Between the trimmed V and J ends, which lost 5 bases and 0 bases, there was a span of 8 bases. The CDR3 runs 15 residues. CDR3 region: CASSPPRSGANVLTF. The CDR3 bases are TGTGCCAGCAGCCCCCCCCGCTCTGGGGCCAACGTCCTGACTTTC.

The CDR3 nucleotides are TGTGCCAGCAGTTTAATTGGGACAGGGAAGAACACCGGGGAGCTGTTTTTT. Amino acids: CASSLIGTGKNTGELFF. This sequence joins TRBV28 and TRBJ2-2, with TRBD1 identical over 9 bases. Germline values: CDR1 MDHEN, CDR2 SYDVKM. Losses at the gene ends were 2 bases for V and 1 base for J; bases not matched to a gene: 5. This CDR3 has 17 amino acids.

The V call is TRBV6-4, the J call TRBJ2-3, with 12 bases fitting TRBD2. This CDR3 has 18 residues. The trim removed 0 bases at V and 4 bases at J, leaving 8 bases unmatched. Germline-derived CDR1 and CDR2 are MRHNA and SNTAGT. In nucleotides, the CDR3 is TGTGCCAGCAGTGACTCGGCTAGCGGGGGGGCCGGTCCAGATACGCAGTATTTT. It translates to CASSDSASGGAGPDTQYF.

V gene TRBV28 combines with J gene TRBJ2-5; possibly TRBD1 for D (8 bases). The germline V gene encodes CDR1 MDHEN and CDR2 SYDVKM. The CDR3 has 14 residues. V lost 8 bases to trimming and J lost 11 bases, with 24 bases between them. CDR3 sequence (DNA): TGTGCCAGCCTTACCCGGACAGGGTCGCGGGAGCAGTACTTC. Translation gives CASLTRTGSREQYF.

This chain joins TRBV5-1 and TRBJ2-2; TRBD1 matches 7 bases. Per germline, CDR1 SGHRS and CDR2 YFSETQ. The length of the CDR3 is 15 residues. V dropped 4 bases and J dropped 2; count of bases not matched to a gene: 5. The CDR3 nucleotides are TGCGCCAGCAGCCCCGGGGACAGAAACACCGGGGAGCTGTTTTTT. Amino acid sequence: CASSPGDRNTGELFF.

The V and J genes are TRBV27 and TRBJ2-6; D unclear. The CDR3 spans 15 residues. The germline V and J ends were trimmed by 7 bases and 4 bases, with 14 bases remaining between them. In germline, CDR1 is MNHEY, CDR2 SMNVEV (reference sequence). Here the CDR3 DNA reads TGTGCCAGCACCCTAAGAGTTTCCGGGGCCAACGTCCTGACTTTC. Translation gives CASTLRVSGANVLTF. The variable domain in full, with the rest retrieved from reference TRBV27 and TRBJ2-6, is EAQVTQNPRYLITVTGKKLTVTCSQNMNHEYMSWYRQDPGLGLRQIYYSMNVEVTDKGDVPEGYKVSRKEKRNFPLILESPSPNQTSLYFCASTLRVSGANVLTFGAGSRLTVL.

The rearrangement uses TRBV25-1 and TRBJ2-1; 9 bases are a match to TRBD1. The germline gives CDR1 MGHDK, CDR2 SYGVNS. V dropped 4 bases and J dropped 7; count of bases not matched to a gene: 11. This CDR3 has 16 amino acids. The CDR3 protein is CASSGTGTGKWNEQFF. CDR3 nucleotide sequence: TGTGCCAGCAGTGGAACCGGGACAGGGAAGTGGAATGAGCAGTTCTTC. Using reference TRBV25-1 and TRBJ2-1 for the parts outside the CDR3, the full variable domain is EADIYQTPRYLVIGTGKKITLECSQTMGHDKMYWYQQDPGMELHLIHYSYGVNSTEKGDLSSESTVSRIRTEHFPLTLESARPSHTSQYLCASSGTGTGKWNEQFFGPGTRLTVL.

The chain couples TRBV20-1 to TRBJ2-1; D unclear. Germline CDR1 DFQATT, CDR2 SNEGSKA (reference sequence). The CDR3 sequence is 10 residues long. V lost 1 base, J lost 7 bases, and 2 bases lay in between. The DNA of the CDR3 is TGCAGTGCTAGAGTAAATGAGCAGTTCTTC. Residues: CSARVNEQFF.

The gene calls are TRBV6-5 and TRBJ2-5, with D tentatively TRBD2 (6 bases). CDR3 size: 16 residues. The germline CDR1 and CDR2 sequences are MNHEY and SVGAGI. V lost 0 bases and J lost 2, with 13 bases in between. The CDR3 nucleotides are TGTGCCAGCAGTTACTCGTCTTTTGGGGGGCAAGAGACCCAGTACTTC. This gives the protein CASSYSSFGGQETQYF.

V is TRBV2 and J is TRBJ1-3, with 8 nucleotides matching TRBD1. The V and J ends lost 6 bases and 4 bases, in that order; junction bases with no gene match: 11. CDR3 length: 16 residues. In germline, CDR1 is SNHLY, CDR2 FYNNEI. Here the CDR3 reads CASSEMDRAKGNTIYF. CDR3 nucleotides: TGTGCCAGCAGCGAAATGGACAGGGCGAAGGGAAACACCATATATTTT.

This clone has a single count. CDR3 in amino acids: CASSESGGAYNEQFF. In DNA form, the CDR3 reads TGTGCCAGCAGTGAGTCAGGGGGCGCCTACAATGAGCAGTTCTTC. The chain is built from TRBV25-1 and TRBJ2-1; 8 bases align to TRBD1. CDR1 and CDR2 (germline): MGHDK, SYGVNS. V shed 3 bases, J shed 2 bases, and the junction held 3 bases outside the gene matches. This CDR3 comprises 15 residues.

The genes are TRBV5-5 and TRBJ2-7; no firm D call. Trimming shortened V by 0 bases and J by 4 bases, and 14 bases separated the two germline ends. In germline, CDR1 is SGHKS, CDR2 YYEKEE (reference sequence). This CDR3 comprises 15 residues. Here the CDR3 reads CASSLVVSSGYEQYF. The CDR3 nucleotides read TGTGCCAGCAGCTTGGTGGTCAGCTCAGGTTACGAGCAGTACTTC.

This rearrangement joins TRBV11-1 to TRBJ2-5, with 9 bases that match TRBD2. Germline V CDR1 and CDR2: SGHAT, FQDESV (reference sequence). V gave up 1 base and J gave up 1 base; unmatched junction bases: 4. The CDR3 covers 16 residues. The DNA of the CDR3 is TGTGCCAGCAGCTTAGGGGGACTAGCCCGCCAAGAGACCCAGTACTTC. Its protein product is CASSLGGLARQETQYF.

The chain links TRBV6-1 to TRBJ1-2; 7 bases map to TRBD1. Losses at the gene ends were 6 bases for V and 4 bases for J; bases not matched to a gene: 11. Germline V gene sequence: CDR1 MNHNS, CDR2 SASEGT. This CDR3 contains 15 residues. The CDR3 here is CASSPGAGTVYGYTF. CDR3 nucleotides: TGTGCCAGCAGCCCAGGTGCCGGGACAGTCTATGGCTACACCTTC.

The rearrangement uses TRBV18 and TRBJ2-7; 8 bases fit TRBD1. This CDR3 spans 15 amino acids. Losses at the gene ends were 0 bases for V and 5 bases for J; bases not matched to a gene: 6. CDR1 and CDR2 from the germline V gene are KGHSH and LQKENI. CDR3 nucleotides: TGTGCCAGCTCACCACCGGCAGGGGGCGGACACGAGCAGTACTTC. It codes for CASSPPAGGGHEQYF. The full variable domain, in which reference TRBV18 and TRBJ2-7 provide the parts outside the CDR3, is NAGVMQNPRHLVRRRGQEARLRCSPMKGHSHVYWYRQLPEEGLKFMVYLQKENIIDESGMPKERFSAEFPKEGPSILRIQQVVRGDSAAYFCASSPPAGGGHEQYFGPGTRLTVT.

The rearrangement links TRBV4-1 to TRBJ1-5, with 9 nucleotides matching TRBD1. V shed 1 base and J 4 bases; nucleotides not matched to a gene: 5. The CDR3 loop spans 16 amino acids. Germline V gives CDR1 MGHRA, CDR2 YSYEKL. CDR3 protein: CASSQGDRVGNQPQHF. DNA of the CDR3: TGCGCCAGCAGCCAAGGGGACAGGGTGGGAAATCAGCCCCAGCATTTT.

This clone was detected once. The chain has TRBV7-9 and TRBJ2-5; the D gene is possibly TRBD2 (6 bases). Gene TRBJ2-7 matches the end of the DNA better, so the J call may be wrong. CDR1 is SEHNR, CDR2 FQNEAQ, per germline (reference sequence). This CDR3 contains 14 residues. The DNA of the CDR3 is TGTGCCAGCAGCTCTCCCGGGAGATCCTACGAGCAGTACTTC. Protein product: CASSSPGRSYEQYF.

This chain joins TRBV7-9 and TRBJ1-1; a possible D gene is TRBD1 (6 bases). V was clipped by 5 bases and J by 10 bases, with 11 bases between them. This CDR3 has 11 residues. In germline, CDR1 is SEHNR, CDR2 FQNEAQ (reference sequence). CDR3 DNA sequence: TGTGCCAGCAGCGTGGGACAAGGAGCTTTCTTT. Its protein is CASSVGQGAFF.

This chain links TRBV30 with TRBJ2-1; 9 positions match TRBD1. Trimming at V came to 3 bases and at J to 3 bases, leaving 6 bases not matched to a gene. CDR3 length: 15 residues. Germline values: CDR1 GTSNPN, CDR2 SVGIG (reference sequence). In DNA form, the CDR3 reads TGTGCCTGGAGAGCCGGGACAGGGCACTACAATGAGCAGTTCTTC. It is translated as CAWRAGTGHYNEQFF. The whole variable domain, filled in from reference TRBV30 and TRBJ2-1, reads SQTIHQWPATLVQPVGSPLSLECTVEGTSNPNLYWYRQAAGRGLQLLFYSVGIGQISSEVPQNLSASRPQDRQFILSSKKLLLSDSGFYLCAWRAGTGHYNEQFFGPGTRLTVL.

This chain uses TRBV7-9 with TRBJ2-1; no clear D gene. Trimming cost V 5 bases and J 4 bases, with 12 bases left between them. The CDR3 extends over 14 amino acids. Germline V gene lookup returns CDR1 SEHNR and CDR2 FQNEAQ (reference sequence). CDR3 sequence: CASSPTDIYNEQFF. CDR3 coding DNA: TGTGCCAGCAGCCCCACCGACATTTACAATGAGCAGTTCTTC.

This chain joins TRBV28 and TRBJ1-1; D not resolved. The CDR3 length is 18 residues. Germline CDR1 MDHEN, CDR2 SYDVKM. Trimming left V 2 bases short and J 6 bases short, with 25 bases between. The CDR3 region has the DNA TGTGCCAGCAGTTTACCCACCCTGGCTATCAAGGGAGTGCCTGAAGCTTTCTTT. This encodes CASSLPTLAIKGVPEAFF.

This rearrangement joins TRBV7-9 to TRBJ1-2, with TRBD1 identical over 9 bases. The germline CDR1 and CDR2 sequences are SEHNR and FQNEAQ (reference sequence). Trimming took 5 bases from V and 8 from J; bases not matched to a gene: 18. The CDR3 covers 17 residues. The CDR3 reads CASSPKSGSQGAQGYTF. CDR3 nucleotide sequence: TGTGCCAGCAGCCCCAAAAGCGGGTCACAGGGGGCGCAGGGCTACACCTTC.

V gene TRBV7-9 combines with J gene TRBJ1-2; 9 bases match TRBD1. The CDR3 runs to 17 residues. Germline V lookup: CDR1 SEHNR, CDR2 FQNEAQ (reference sequence). The ends lost 5 bases at V and 5 bases at J; junction bases unmatched: 15. The DNA for the CDR3 is TGTGCCAGCAGCACCAACCTACAGGGGGCGAGGGAATATGGCTACACCTTC. It encodes CASSTNLQGAREYGYTF.

The V call is TRBV19, the J call TRBJ2-7, with 8 bases identical to TRBD2. The CDR3 runs to 15 residues. Germline loops: CDR1 LNHDA, CDR2 SQIVND (reference sequence). V lost 6 bases to trimming and J lost 5 bases; unmatched junction nucleotides: 12. CDR3: CASRKGLAGINEQYF. The CDR3 DNA follows: TGTGCCAGTAGGAAAGGATTAGCGGGGATCAACGAGCAGTACTTC.

In DNA, the CDR3 is TGCGCCAGCAGCTCGGGCTCAGGGTTAGGGGGGGCCAACGTCCTGACTTTC. As protein: CASSSGSGLGGANVLTF. This chain connects TRBV5-1 to TRBJ2-6; weak D call: TRBD1 (5 bases). V was clipped by 3 bases and J by 4 bases, with 17 bases between them. The CDR3 loop spans 17 amino acids. Germline V lookup: CDR1 SGHRS, CDR2 YFSETQ.

The J gene is TRBJ1-1, the V gene TRBV21-1; the tabulated D call, TRBD1, remains unverified against the DNA. TRBV21-1 is noted as a pseudogene. This CDR3 region has 13 residues. CDR3 sequence reads: CASSSLGQAEAFF. Written as DNA, the CDR3 is TGTGCCAGCAGCTCTCTGGGGCAGGCTGAAGCTTTCTTT.

The J gene is TRBJ2-2, the V gene TRBV29-1; maybe TRBD1 (5 bases). CDR3 length: 14 residues. Germline lookup yields CDR1 SQVTM and CDR2 ANQGSEA. Trimming took 3 bases from V and 3 from J, leaving 11 bases between them. CDR3 nucleotides: TGCAGCGTTGACGGGCAGGGCGACACCGGGGAGCTGTTTTTT. This gives the protein CSVDGQGDTGELFF.